These T cell receptor beta chains were read from a single sample in a study of T cell changes during pregnancy in multiple sclerosis. This table comes from immunoSEQ multiplex PCR, and its TCRdb copy is limited to in-frame clones, with some not included. This sample has tens of thousands of clones, with 80% to 95% found just once. The specimen comprised peripheral blood, sampled in the first trimester of pregnancy. The receptors stem from a female donor with multiple sclerosis, enrolled in a pregnancy study. CDR3s include the opening cysteine and the closing phenylalanine or tryptophan. The D gene is left open where the match is weak. Some rows have no size entry. The others give once, few or many, or a class for an expanded clone.

DNA | CDR3 | J | V | size | D
TGTGCCATCAGTGAGGGAGCGGCGGGGGGGAACACCGGGGAGCTGTTTTTT | CAISEGAAGGNTGELFF | TRBJ2-2 | TRBV10-3 | - | TRBD2
TGTGCCAGCAGTTGGACAGGGCGGGGGACTGAAGCTTTCTTT | CASSWTGRGTEAFF | TRBJ1-1 | TRBV28 | - | TRBD1
TGCAGCGTCGTGACAGGGGCAATGGAGACCCAGTACTTC | CSVVTGAMETQYF | TRBJ2-5 | TRBV29-1 | - | TRBD1
TGTGCCAGCAGCGTGGGACAGGGGTTCCGTTCACCCCTCCACTTT | CASSVGQGFRSPLHF | TRBJ1-6 | TRBV5-5 | - | TRBD1
TGTGCCAGCAGCCGAGTCGATCGGAGCTTACTTCGCTCTGGGGCCAACGTCCTGACTTTC | CASSRVDRSLLRSGANVLTF | TRBJ2-6 | TRBV14 | - | -
TGTGCCAGCAGTTACTCGACAGGGGGACAAAATTCACCCCTCCACTTT | CASSYSTGGQNSPLHF | TRBJ1-6 | TRBV6-5 | - | TRBD1
TGCGCCAGCAGCTTGGCGGCTAGCGGGAGGGCCGTTGAGCAGTTCTTC | CASSLAASGRAVEQFF | TRBJ2-1 | TRBV5-1 | - | TRBD2
TGTGCCTGGAGTGTTACAAGGGGCGCGAAAAATTCACCCCTCCACTTT | CAWSVTRGAKNSPLHF | TRBJ1-6 | TRBV30 | - | -
TGCGCCAGCAGCTTGGAAGTAGGGACTAGCGGCACAGATACGCAGTATTTT | CASSLEVGTSGTDTQYF | TRBJ2-3 | TRBV5-1 | - | TRBD2
TGCGCCAGCAGCCAAGTTATAGAGTTTCAGCCCCAGCATTTT | CASSQVIEFQPQHF | TRBJ1-5 | TRBV4-1 | - | -
TGTGCCAGCAGCGTAGTCCAGGGCTCACCCCTCCACTTT | CASSVVQGSPLHF | TRBJ1-6 | TRBV9 | - | -
TGCGCCAGCAGCTTGGGCGGGACTGCGAACACTGAAGCTTTCTTT | CASSLGGTANTEAFF | TRBJ1-1 | TRBV5-1 | - | -
TGCAGCGTTGAAGAGGAGGGGAGGTTCTCCTACGAGCAGTACTTC | CSVEEEGRFSYEQYF | TRBJ2-7 | TRBV29-1 | - | -
TGTGCCAGTATTTCGGTCGGGGCAACTAATGAAAAACTGTTTTTT | CASISVGATNEKLFF | TRBJ1-4 | TRBV19 | - | -
TGTGCCAGCAGCTTAGGTGGCAGGGCTCAAGAGACCCAGTACTTC | CASSLGGRAQETQYF | TRBJ2-5 | TRBV7-8 | once | -
TGTGCCAGCAGCCCAGACAGGGCCCTATTGAACACTGAAGCTTTCTTT | CASSPDRALLNTEAFF | TRBJ1-1 | TRBV5-4 | - | TRBD1
TGCGCCAGCAGCCAAGATTGGGGGGGGCTTTACAATGAGCAGTTCTTC | CASSQDWGGLYNEQFF | TRBJ2-1 | TRBV4-3 | once | -
TGTGCCAGCAGTTTATCGGACAGGGTTCAGCAGTACTTC | CASSLSDRVQQYF | TRBJ2-7 | TRBV27 | few | TRBD1
TGTGCCAGTAGTAGAGTATCGGGGGGCACCGGGGAGCTGTTTTTT | CASSRVSGGTGELFF | TRBJ2-2 | TRBV19 | - | TRBD2
TGCGCCAGCAGTGGGAGCGGGAACTATGAGCAGTTCTTC | CASSGSGNYEQFF | TRBJ2-1 | TRBV5-1 | - | TRBD2
TGTGCCAGTAGTGCCTTAGCGGGAGGGAAGACAGATACGCAGTATTTT | CASSALAGGKTDTQYF | TRBJ2-3 | TRBV19 | - | TRBD2
TGTGCCAGCAGCAGGGGTATTAGCACAGATACGCAGTATTTT | CASSRGISTDTQYF | TRBJ2-3 | TRBV7-6 | - | -
TGCGCCAGCAGCAGGGGACTAGCGGGAGGGTCCGGGGAGCTGTTTTTT | CASSRGLAGGSGELFF | TRBJ2-2 | TRBV5-1 | - | TRBD2
TGTGCCAGCAGTCTGCGACAGGTCCCCGATCCATTGTACTTC | CASSLRQVPDPLYF | TRBJ2-7 | TRBV6-5 | - | -
TGCGCCAGCAGCGATCAACAGGGGGCTGCAGCTTTCTTT | CASSDQQGAAAFF | TRBJ1-1 | TRBV5-1 | - | TRBD1
TGTGCCAGCAGTTCCCAGGGCCTTGAGCAGTTCTTC | CASSSQGLEQFF | TRBJ2-1 | TRBV27 | - | -
TGTGCCAGCAGTTCAAGTGAGGCCCAGTACTTC | CASSSSEAQYF | TRBJ2-5 | TRBV2 | - | -
TGTGCCAGCAGTCCTAGCGGGACCATCTACGAGCAGTACTTC | CASSPSGTIYEQYF | TRBJ2-7 | TRBV27 | - | TRBD2
TGCGCCAGCACCGGGACTAGCGGCTTCTCTGGGGCCAACGTCCTGACTTTC | CASTGTSGFSGANVLTF | TRBJ2-6 | TRBV5-1 | - | TRBD2
TGTGCCAGTATGTTAGCGGGGGGTCCCCAAGAGACCCAGTACTTC | CASMLAGGPQETQYF | TRBJ2-5 | TRBV19 | - | TRBD2
TGTGCCAGCAGCCGGGACTTCAGCTCCTACAATGAGCAGTTCTTC | CASSRDFSSYNEQFF | TRBJ2-1 | TRBV7-2 | - | -
TGTGCCAGCAGTCCCTTACCCGAACGACAGGGGAAGAACTATGGCTACACCTTC | CASSPLPERQGKNYGYTF | TRBJ1-2 | TRBV27 | - | TRBD1
TGTGCCAGCAGCTTATATGCGTTGAGTGCACCCCTCCACTTT | CASSLYALSAPLHF | TRBJ1-6 | TRBV7-2 | - | -
TGTGCCAGCAGCTTATCGGGTGACGAGCAGTACTTC | CASSLSGDEQYF | TRBJ2-7 | TRBV7-3 | - | -
TGTGCCAGCAGTTTCTGGGGGGGGAATCAGCCCCAGCATTTT | CASSFWGGNQPQHF | TRBJ1-5 | TRBV28 | once | -
TGTGCCAGCAGCCAAGAAGCGGGGTCCTATCAAGAGACCCAGTACTTC | CASSQEAGSYQETQYF | TRBJ2-5 | TRBV14 | - | TRBD2
TGTGCCAGTAGTACCACAGGACAGGCCGCGACTGGCTACACCTTC | CASSTTGQAATGYTF | TRBJ1-2 | TRBV19 | - | TRBD1
TGTGCCAGCAGTTACGACGGGGTCAGCTCCTACGAGCAGTACTTC | CASSYDGVSSYEQYF | TRBJ2-7 | TRBV6-5 | - | -
TGTGCCAGCAGCTTAGAAGGGGGATGGATCTACGAGCAGTACTTC | CASSLEGGWIYEQYF | TRBJ2-7 | TRBV7-2 | - | -
TGTGCCAGCAGTTTGGGGGGGGGTAGCTCCTACAATGAGCAGTTCTTC | CASSLGGGSSYNEQFF | TRBJ2-1 | TRBV28 | - | TRBD2
TGTGCCAGCTCACCCGAGACAGGGTTCGGCAATGAGCAGTTCTTC | CASSPETGFGNEQFF | TRBJ2-1 | TRBV18 | - | TRBD1
TGCAGTGCTTTGGCGGCTGAAGCTTTCTTT | CSALAAEAFF | TRBJ1-1 | TRBV20-1 | few | -
TGTGCCAGCAGTGAGCGGCGGGGGGCCTTTACCAATGAGCAGTTCTTC | CASSERRGAFTNEQFF | TRBJ2-1 | TRBV6-4 | - | TRBD2
TGTGCCTGGAGTGTCGCGGGCCTCTACGAGCAGTACTTC | CAWSVAGLYEQYF | TRBJ2-7 | TRBV30 | - | -
TGTGCCAGCAGCTTAGGCCTCGGAGAGACCCAGTACTTC | CASSLGLGETQYF | TRBJ2-5 | TRBV13 | once | -
TGCGCCAGCAGCTTGCAACAGCCGGACGGGGAGCTGTTTTTT | CASSLQQPDGELFF | TRBJ2-2 | TRBV5-1 | few | -
TGTGCCAGCAGTTCTGCAGCGGGGGGAAATGAGCAGTTCTTC | CASSSAAGGNEQFF | TRBJ2-1 | TRBV28 | - | TRBD2
TGTGCCAGCAGTAAGGGGGATCAGCCCCAGCATTTT | CASSKGDQPQHF | TRBJ1-5 | TRBV6-6 | - | -